A single sample is the source of the 12 T cell receptor beta chains below, sequenced in a study of blood T cell repertoires in COVID-19. TCRdb's table, derived via immunoSEQ multiplex PCR, lists solely in-frame clones and lacks some. The sample contains around 500,000 clones, roughly nine tenths of which appear only once. Sequencing used PBMCs or T cells enriched from blood (not recorded which). The receptors shown here come from a woman aged 55-70 years who had recovered from COVID-19.

V is TRBV4-1 and J is TRBJ1-6; D is unresolved. Trimming took 1 base from V and 9 from J, leaving 7 bases between them. The length of the CDR3 is 13 residues. CDR1 is MGHRA, CDR2 YSYEKL, per germline. CDR3 nucleotide sequence: TGCGCCAGCAGCCAAGGTCCCTTTTCACCCCTCCACTTT. It specifies CASSQGPFSPLHF.

DNA of the CDR3: TGTGCCAGCGCCGACACTCCTGACAGAAACTATGGCTACACCTTC. Amino acid sequence: CASADTPDRNYGYTF. The J gene is TRBJ1-2, the V gene TRBV3-1 (or the pseudogene TRBV3-2); the D gene is possibly TRBD1 (5 bases). The V end was cut by 8 bases, the J end by 2 bases, with 18 bases between. The CDR3 extends over 15 amino acids. Per the germline V gene, CDR1 is LGHDT and CDR2 is YNNKEL (reference sequence).

There are a few counts of this clone. The CDR3 sequence: CASSLVGDEQYV. The CDR3 bases are TGTGCCAGCAGCTTGGTAGGGGACGAGCAGTACGTC. The V gene is TRBV5-4, the J gene TRBJ2-7; D is possibly TRBD1 (5 bases). Germline loops: CDR1 SGHNT, CDR2 YYREEE (reference sequence). CDR3 length: 12 residues. V was shortened by 0 bases and J by 5 bases, with 6 bases between the two germline ends.

This clone was detected only a few times. DNA of the CDR3: TGTGCCAGCAGCCTACAGGGGGGAGGCACAGATACGCAGTATTTT. It translates to CASSLQGGGTDTQYF. This chain joins TRBV7-9 and TRBJ2-3; 8 bases match TRBD1. Germline-derived CDR1 and CDR2 are SEHNR and FQNEAQ (reference sequence). V trimming: 5 bases; J trimming: 1 base; junction bases outside the gene matches: 5. The CDR3 is 15 residues long.

This chain uses TRBV6-1 with TRBJ1-4; 10 nucleotides agree with TRBD1. The trim removed 4 bases at V and 5 bases at J, leaving 7 bases unmatched. In germline, CDR1 is MNHNS, CDR2 SASEGT. The CDR3 is made up of 16 amino acids. CDR3 residues: CASSGGTGAKNEKLFF. The CDR3 nucleotides are TGTGCCAGCAGTGGTGGGACAGGGGCCAAGAATGAAAAACTGTTTTTT.

This chain links TRBV5-1 with TRBJ2-5; the D gene is possibly TRBD1 (5 bases). This CDR3 region has 14 residues. Germline V CDR1 and CDR2: SGHRS, YFSETQ. The V and J ends lost 4 bases and 2 bases respectively, with 12 bases between them. For the CDR3, the DNA is TGCGCCAGCAGCCCCGAAGGGGCACAAGAGACCCAGTACTTC. This sequence encodes CASSPEGAQETQYF.

The V gene is TRBV5-6, the J gene TRBJ2-5; D is unresolved. Trimming removed 0 bases from V and 5 bases from J, with 8 bases in between. This CDR3 is built from 13 residues. CDR1 and CDR2 from the germline V gene are SGHDT and YYEEEE. The CDR3 nucleotides are TGTGCCAGCAGCTTGGCAGATGTGGAGACCCAGTACTTC. Translating it yields CASSLADVETQYF.

This clone was observed a handful of times. The same CDR3 arises from other DNA sequences in this sample as well. The chain joins TRBV5-1 to TRBJ2-5; 8 bases align to TRBD2. CDR3 length: 15 amino acids. The ends lost 2 bases at V and 1 base at J; junction bases unmatched: 4. The germline CDR1 and CDR2 sequences are SGHRS and YFSETQ. This CDR3 is CASSFGGAGQETQYF. Written as DNA, the CDR3 is TGCGCCAGCAGCTTCGGGGGGGCTGGCCAAGAGACCCAGTACTTC.

This chain joins TRBV27 and TRBJ1-6; 10 bases map to TRBD1. Unmatched junction bases numbered 5, after V lost 6 bases and J lost 9 bases. From germline, CDR1 is MNHEY and CDR2 SMNVEV (reference sequence). This CDR3 is built from 14 residues. The CDR3: CASRDRGVGSPLHF. The CDR3 bases are TGTGCCAGCAGGGACAGGGGGGTCGGTTCACCCCTCCACTTT.

This sequence joins TRBV19 and TRBJ2-5; D perhaps matches TRBD2 (6 bases). Germline CDR1 is LNHDA and CDR2 is SQIVND (reference sequence). The length of the CDR3 is 15 residues. With 3 bases removed from V and 4 bases from J, the gap between germline ends came to 15 bases. The CDR3 region has the DNA TGTGCCAGTAGTATTGGCGGGACTCGGTCAGAGACCCAGTACTTC. Protein product: CASSIGGTRSETQYF. Full variable domain (outside the CDR3, taken from reference TRBV19 and TRBJ2-5): DGGITQSPKYLFRKEGQNVTLSCEQNLNHDAMYWYRQDPGQGLRLIYYSQIVNDFQKGDIAEGYSVSREKKESFPLTVTSAQKNPTAFYLCASSIGGTRSETQYFGPGTRLLVL.

CDR3 sequence reads: CASSRVSGANVLTF. CDR3 bases: TGTGCCAGCAGCCGGGTATCTGGGGCCAACGTCCTGACTTTC. The V and J genes are TRBV13 and TRBJ2-6; D gene unclear. V was trimmed by 5 bases and J by 1 base, leaving 6 bases between them. Germline V lookup: CDR1 PRHDT, CDR2 FYEKMQ (reference sequence). The CDR3 spans 14 residues.

This clone was counted only a few times. V is TRBV14 and J is TRBJ2-1; 14 bases match TRBD2. This CDR3 region has 20 residues. Germline CDR1 and CDR2: SGHDN and FVKESK. V trimming: 4 bases; J trimming: 0 bases; junction bases outside the gene matches: 11. In DNA form, the CDR3 reads TGTGCCAGCAGCCGCCCGAGGAGGACTAGCGGGAGGTACTCCTACAATGAGCAGTTCTTC. This translates into CASSRPRRTSGRYSYNEQFF. The full variable domain, rest sourced from reference TRBV14 and TRBJ2-1, is EAGVTQFPSHSVIEKGQTVTLRCDPISGHDNLYWYRRVMGKEIKFLLHFVKESKQDESGMPNNRFLAERTGGTYSTLKVQPAELEDSGVYFCASSRPRRTSGRYSYNEQFFGPGTRLTVL.